Sequencing of this T cell receptor beta chain was carried out in a study of shared clonotypes between healthy human individuals. Donors comprised healthy HIV-negative adults lacking recent acute infections or vaccinations. V was cut by 1 base and J by 1 base, with 13 bases left in between. The germline V gene has CDR1 SQVTM and CDR2 ANQGSEA. The CDR3 covers 15 residues. The repertoire was sequenced with immunoSEQ multiplex PCR; TCRdb's copy has only in-frame clones and lacks some. The table shows more than 2,000,000 clones, with 90% to 95% occurring only once. Study conclusions and caveats: Owing to a small donor count, the genetic and exposure-history diversity represented was limited. The sharing of about 5% of naive CD4 clonotypes was seen across a few donors. Blood alone was sampled, and tissue repertoires likely differ.

A single count supports this clone. The antigen is unknown. This sequence was found in a man younger than 35 in good health. Some clones in this sample may be carry-over from other donors' samples. The sequencing sample was made of naive CD4+ T cells from PBMCs. Indicated subset: CD45RA+ positively selected. The chain recombines TRBV29-1 with TRBJ1-1; D is ambiguous. Here the CDR3 DNA reads TGCAGCGTTGAAGCTTATGTACGGAGGAACACTGAAGCTTTCTTT. It is translated as CSVEAYVRRNTEAFF. The complete variable domain, with remaining parts taken from reference TRBV29-1 and TRBJ1-1, reads SAVISQKPSRDICQRGTSLTIQCQVDSQVTMMFWYRQQPGQSLTLIATANQGSEATYESGFVIDKFPISRPNLTFSTLTVSNMSPEDSSIYLCSVEAYVRRNTEAFFGQGTRLTVV.